These 18 T cell receptor beta chains were all obtained from the same sample, sequenced in a study of T cell changes during pregnancy in multiple sclerosis. Assay used: immunoSEQ multiplex PCR; TCRdb lists only in-frame clones, some missing. This sample carries 100,000 or so clones, around 94% of them seen once, and the ten largest clones take 0.95% to 1.5%. The input for sequencing was peripheral blood, taken in the second trimester of pregnancy. All receptors derive from a female donor with multiple sclerosis, enrolled in a pregnancy study.

V and J are TRBV5-1 and TRBJ2-2, with D hard to call. Germline V lookup: CDR1 SGHRS, CDR2 YFSETQ. This CDR3 is built from 15 residues. V gave up 7 bases and J gave up 0 bases, with 13 bases separating them. CDR3 residues: CASFAIQANTGELFF. CDR3 nucleotides: TGCGCCAGCTTCGCAATCCAGGCGAACACCGGGGAGCTGTTTTTT. Full variable domain (missing parts from reference TRBV5-1 and TRBJ2-2): KAGVTQTPRYLIKTRGQQVTLSCSPISGHRSVSWYQQTPGQGLQFLFEYFSETQRNKGNFPGRFSGRQFSNSRSEMNVSTLELGDSALYLCASFAIQANTGELFFGEGSRLTVL.

The chain is built from TRBV7-3 and TRBJ1-2, with 9 bases that match TRBD1. The CDR3 is 15 amino acids. With V trimmed by 5 bases and J by 4 bases, 8 bases remained unmatched. Germline V gives CDR1 SGHTA, CDR2 FQGTGA. The CDR3 DNA sequence: TGTGCCAGCAGCCCCGGACAGGGGTCCCCCTATGGCTACACCTTC. Translating it yields CASSPGQGSPYGYTF.

V is TRBV27 and J is TRBJ2-1, with D tentatively TRBD2 (6 bases). The CDR3 totals 16 residues. In germline, CDR1 is MNHEY, CDR2 SMNVEV (reference sequence). Trimming cost V 3 bases and J 4 bases, with 16 bases left between them. The CDR3 region is CASSLLRGGPYNEQFF. CDR3 bases: TGTGCCAGCAGTTTGTTGCGGGGAGGCCCTTACAATGAGCAGTTCTTC.

V usage is TRBV19 and J usage is TRBJ2-1; TRBD1 is a possible D gene (6 bases). The length of the CDR3 is 14 residues. Germline V lookup: CDR1 LNHDA, CDR2 SQIVND (reference sequence). Trimming cost V 5 bases and J 8 bases, with 16 bases left between them. CDR3 bases: TGTGCCAGTAGTCCCCCCCAGGGGTGGTATGAGCAGTTCTTC. It codes for CASSPPQGWYEQFF.

This clone was counted once. V and J are TRBV7-8 and TRBJ1-1; TRBD1 agrees at 7 bases. Germline CDR1 reads SGHVS; CDR2 reads FQNEAQ. The CDR3 sequence is 13 residues long. J was trimmed by 2 bases and V by 8 bases; bases with no gene match: 5. This CDR3 reads CASLGTANTEAFF. The CDR3 bases are TGTGCCAGCCTTGGGACAGCAAACACTGAAGCTTTCTTT.

This chain links TRBV29-1 with TRBJ1-2; 9 bases line up with TRBD1. V gave up 6 bases and J gave up 3 bases; unmatched junction bases: 5. CDR3 length: 13 amino acids. CDR1 and CDR2 from the germline V gene are SQVTM and ANQGSEA. The CDR3 DNA is TGCAGCGTACCGGGACAGGGACACTATGGCTACACCTTC. It encodes CSVPGQGHYGYTF.

This chain joins TRBV5-1 and TRBJ1-4; D not certain. The CDR3 spans 14 residues. V lost 2 bases and J lost 7, with 12 bases in between. The germline gives CDR1 SGHRS, CDR2 YFSETQ. The CDR3 here is CASSFGREGEKLFF. CDR3 nucleotide sequence: TGCGCCAGCAGCTTCGGAAGGGAGGGTGAAAAACTGTTTTTT.

V gene TRBV30 combines with J gene TRBJ2-5, with D maybe TRBD1 (8 bases). The CDR3 is made up of 14 amino acids. Trimming removed 5 bases at V and 4 bases at J, with 17 bases between. Germline-derived CDR1 and CDR2 are GTSNPN and SVGIG (reference sequence). This CDR3 is CAWARQGRAETQYF. CDR3 sequence (DNA): TGTGCCTGGGCCCGACAGGGGAGGGCAGAGACCCAGTACTTC.

The sample holds one count of this clone. This chain joins TRBV9 and TRBJ2-1; 7 positions agree with TRBD2. The CDR3 has 18 amino acids. CDR1 is SGDLS, CDR2 YYNGEE, per germline. Losses at the gene ends were 1 base for V and 3 bases for J; bases not matched to a gene: 13. Here the CDR3 DNA reads TGTGCCAGCAGCGTATCGGCCCTAAGGGCGGGGGACTACAATGAGCAGTTCTTC. Its translation: CASSVSALRAGDYNEQFF.

This sequence joins TRBV19 and TRBJ2-5; tentatively, D is TRBD1 (5 bases). Germline V gives CDR1 LNHDA, CDR2 SQIVND (reference sequence). The CDR3 is made up of 13 amino acids. V lost 5 bases to trimming and J lost 10 bases, with 17 bases between them. The CDR3 reads CASSPRTSRLQYF. The CDR3 DNA reads TGTGCCAGTAGTCCGCGGACATCTCGCCTCCAGTACTTC.

V and J are TRBV11-2 and TRBJ2-7, with D unresolved. Trimming cost V 2 bases and J 0 bases, with 17 bases left between them. The CDR3 is made up of 17 amino acids. Per the germline V gene, CDR1 is SGHAT and CDR2 is FQNNGV. The CDR3 nucleotides are TGTGCCAGCAGCTTAAGGTTTGGCCAGGCAAGCTCCTACGAGCAGTACTTC. Amino acids: CASSLRFGQASSYEQYF.

The DNA of the CDR3 is TGTGCCAGCAGCTTAGGAGGGCTAGCGGGAGTATCGGATGAGCAGTTCTTC. Its protein is CASSLGGLAGVSDEQFF. The genes are TRBV7-9 and TRBJ2-1; 10 positions match TRBD2. Germline CDR1 SEHNR, CDR2 FQNEAQ (reference sequence). The CDR3 consists of 17 residues. The V gene end was trimmed by 1 base and the J gene end by 8 bases; junction bases not matched to a gene: 11.

This rearrangement joins TRBV5-1 to TRBJ2-7, with 12 positions matching TRBD2. This CDR3 comprises 14 residues. The germline gives CDR1 SGHRS, CDR2 YFSETQ. Losses at the gene ends were 5 bases for V and 5 bases for J; bases not matched to a gene: 5. As DNA, the CDR3 is TGCGCCAGCAGACCACTAGCGGGAGGTAACGAGCAGTACTTC. This codes for CASRPLAGGNEQYF. Supplemented by reference TRBV5-1 and TRBJ2-7, the full variable domain reads KAGVTQTPRYLIKTRGQQVTLSCSPISGHRSVSWYQQTPGQGLQFLFEYFSETQRNKGNFPGRFSGRQFSNSRSEMNVSTLELGDSALYLCASRPLAGGNEQYFGPGTRLTVT.

The genes are TRBV2 and TRBJ2-2; 10 nucleotides match TRBD1. V dropped 6 bases and J dropped 5; count of bases not matched to a gene: 6. From germline, CDR1 is SNHLY and CDR2 FYNNEI. The CDR3 has 15 residues. The CDR3 here is CASRGGTGETGELFF. CDR3 DNA sequence: TGTGCCAGCAGAGGGGGGACAGGGGAAACCGGGGAGCTGTTTTTT.

In this sample, this clone turned up once. This chain connects TRBV7-9 to TRBJ2-3; 8 bases align to TRBD2. V lost 5 bases and J lost 2; bases outside the gene matches: 12. Germline loops: CDR1 SEHNR, CDR2 FQNEAQ (reference sequence). The CDR3 is 17 residues long. DNA of the CDR3: TGTGCCAGCAGCCCTAACGGGCGGGGGGAATCCACAGATACGCAGTATTTT. Translation gives CASSPNGRGESTDTQYF.

Only a few counts were recorded for this clone. The chain recombines TRBV6-5 with TRBJ2-5; possibly TRBD1 for D (5 bases). Trimming pared 2 bases from V and 2 bases from J, leaving 9 bases between. CDR3 length: 14 amino acids. The germline gives CDR1 MNHEY, CDR2 SVGAGI. CDR3 in DNA: TGTGCCAGCAGTTACAGTCAGGGACAAGAGACCCAGTACTTC. Its protein product is CASSYSQGQETQYF.

The chain recombines TRBV4-1 with TRBJ1-6; TRBD1 matches 9 bases. Looked up from germline, CDR1 is MGHRA and CDR2 is YSYEKL. V trimming: 1 base; J trimming: 9 bases; junction bases outside the gene matches: 4. The CDR3 has 15 amino acids. The CDR3 nucleotides are TGCGCCAGCAGCCAAGCGGGACAGGGAGGTTCACCCCTCCACTTT. It encodes CASSQAGQGGSPLHF.

V and J are TRBV5-1 and TRBJ1-1, with D tentatively TRBD1 (6 bases). The CDR3 consists of 18 residues. Trimming removed 2 bases from V and 1 base from J, with 21 bases in between. CDR1 SGHRS and CDR2 YFSETQ come from the germline V gene. The CDR3 here is CASSFWPRDKGENTEAFF. The CDR3 DNA is TGCGCCAGCAGCTTCTGGCCCAGGGACAAAGGAGAGAACACTGAAGCTTTCTTT.